The entry below describes one T cell receptor beta chain. Its antigen is not known. The record originates from a study of shared clonotypes between healthy human individuals. Across the study: A donor's plate count was three for CD4 naive and three for CD4 memory; CD8 naive had two and CD8 memory one. General study findings and limits: Among a handful of donors, roughly 5% of naive CD4 clonotypes were found in common. Few donors limited the genetic and exposure-history diversity represented. In the sorted subsets, rarefaction showed sequencing was incomplete despite large depth.

Libraries were prepared by immunoSEQ multiplex PCR; TCRdb keeps only in-frame clonotypes and omits some of them. The repertoire holds about 1.5 million clones, with 95% to 99% as singletons. Germline values: CDR1 MDHEN, CDR2 SYDVKM. The CDR3 runs 12 residues. V was clipped by 8 bases and J by 0 bases, with 6 bases between them. What was sequenced was naive CD4+ T cells sorted from blood. Subset specified: CD45RA+ positively selected. V usage is TRBV28 and J usage is TRBJ2-3; D gene unclear. The origin of this receptor is a man aged 25-45 years in good health. CDR3 nucleotides: TGTGCCAGCGGGCAGAGCACAGATACGCAGTATTTT. This gives the protein CASGQSTDTQYF.